A selection of T cell receptor beta chains follows, all from one sample in a study of T cell repertoires in cytomegalovirus infection. These receptors' targets are unknown. Each CDR3 protein gets one entry after TCRdb re-called the reads with MiXCR. This repertoire shows roughly 730,000 distinct CDR3 sequences, around 30% found once; its top ten account for around a sixth. The specimen comprised cultured PBMCs, sampled from culture after CMV antigen stimulation. All receptors come from a human donor in good health (CMV status not recorded). Some clones in this sample may be carry-over from other donors' samples. CDR3s include the opening cysteine and the closing phenylalanine or tryptophan. D genes are given only for firm matches. Some rows mark clone size as missing; the rest say once, few, many or name a class of expanded clone.

CDR3nt	CDR3aa	abundance	v_gene	j_gene	d_gene
TGTGCCAGCAGCTTAAACTCAGCGGGAGTTGGAATAGGGGCCAACGTCCTGACTTTC	CASSLNSAGVGIGANVLTF	few	TRBV7-9	TRBJ2-6	TRBD2
TGTGCCAGCATGGCTCAAGAGACCCAGTACTTC	CASMAQETQYF	NA	TRBV2	TRBJ2-5	NA
TGCAGTGCTTCCAGCCCGGCAAGCGGGAGTTACGAGCAGTACTTC	CSASSPASGSYEQYF	NA	TRBV20-1	TRBJ2-7	TRBD2
TGTGCCAGCAGCAGGACAGGCGCAGATGAAAAACTGTTTTTT	CASSRTGADEKLFF	NA	TRBV12-3/TRBV12-4	TRBJ1-4	TRBD1
TGTGCCAGCAGCTTAGGATCACAGGATTGGGACATGAACACTGAAGCTTTCTTT	CASSLGSQDWDMNTEAFF	few	TRBV11-3	TRBJ1-1	NA
TGTGCCAGCAGCCCGGGACTAGTCCTCACAGATACGCAGTATTTT	CASSPGLVLTDTQYF	few	TRBV7-9	TRBJ2-3	TRBD2
TGTGCCAGCAGCCAGATGACAGGGCACAATCAGCCCCAGCATTTT	CASSQMTGHNQPQHF	NA	TRBV7-6	TRBJ1-5	TRBD1
TGTGCCAGCAGGAAACTAGCGGAGGACCTTCGGGTCTACGAGCAGTACTTC	CASRKLAEDLRVYEQYF	many	TRBV11-2	TRBJ2-7	TRBD2
TGTGCCAGCAGCTTGGGAAGGGGCGAGTACGAGCAGTACTTC	CASSLGRGEYEQYF	NA	TRBV5-6	TRBJ2-7	NA
TGTGCCAGCAGCCAAGCTAGCGGGGGGGCGAACACCGGGGAGCTGTTTTTT	CASSQASGGANTGELFF	NA	TRBV4-2	TRBJ2-2	TRBD2
TGTGCCACCAGCAGAGATGGCGGAGGCACCTACGAGCAGTACTTC	CATSRDGGGTYEQYF	few	TRBV15	TRBJ2-7	NA
TGTGCCACCAGCAGAGATCCGGGGGGGGATGAAAAACTGTTTTTT	CATSRDPGGDEKLFF	few	TRBV15	TRBJ1-4	NA
TGTGCCAGCAGCTTAGCGCGTGGTGTGGATACGCAGTATTTT	CASSLARGVDTQYF	NA	TRBV7-2	TRBJ2-3	NA
TGTGCCAGCCGGTTCGCGGGAGCAACAAATGAGCAGTTCTTC	CASRFAGATNEQFF	few	TRBV2	TRBJ2-1	TRBD2
TGCGCCAGCAGCCAAGATCCGTATGGGGACTATGGCTACACCTTC	CASSQDPYGDYGYTF	NA	TRBV4-1	TRBJ1-2	NA
TGTGCCAGCAGCTTGAGGGACGGTCAAGAGACCCAGTACTTC	CASSLRDGQETQYF	many	TRBV5-4	TRBJ2-5	NA
TGTGCCAGCAGCTTAAAGGGACATGGCTACACCTTC	CASSLKGHGYTF	many	TRBV7-2	TRBJ1-2	NA
TGTGCCAGCAGCTTAGTGGGGAGGACGGAGAGGTACAATGAGCAGTTCTTC	CASSLVGRTERYNEQFF	few	TRBV7-8	TRBJ2-1	NA
TGTGCCAGCAGCGTCGGGTCTAAGAACACTGAAGCTTTCTTT	CASSVGSKNTEAFF	NA	TRBV9	TRBJ1-1	NA
TGTGCCAGCAGTTACTCGGGGACAGGGGGCAAGGAGCAGTACTTC	CASSYSGTGGKEQYF	NA	TRBV6-5	TRBJ2-7	TRBD1
TGTGCCAGCAGCGCCGACATATCGGGTGAAGCTTTCTTT	CASSADISGEAFF	NA	TRBV7-9	TRBJ1-1	NA
TGTGCCAGCAGCTATCGGGGTGAAGAGACCCAGTACTTC	CASSYRGEETQYF	once	TRBV3-1	TRBJ2-5	NA
TGTGCCATCAGAGGAGCGGGGGGCTCCTACAATGAGCAGTTCTTC	CAIRGAGGSYNEQFF	few	TRBV10-3	TRBJ2-1	TRBD2
TGTGCCAGCAGCACAACTAGCGGGAGGGCCTACAATGAGCAGTTCTTC	CASSTTSGRAYNEQFF	many	TRBV7-9	TRBJ2-1	TRBD2
TGTGCCAGCAGTGAAGCACGGACCCAAGAGACCCAGTACTTC	CASSEARTQETQYF	few	TRBV6-1	TRBJ2-5	NA
TGCAGTGCTAGAGGGGACCAACGGGAGACCCAGTACTTC	CSARGDQRETQYF	NA	TRBV20-1	TRBJ2-5	NA
TGCAGTGCTAGAGTGCGGGGGACGAACACTGAAGCTTTCTTT	CSARVRGTNTEAFF	few	TRBV20-1	TRBJ1-1	NA
TGTGCCAGCACCCTGGGAGGGCCTAGCGAGCAGTACTTC	CASTLGGPSEQYF	NA	TRBV11-2	TRBJ2-7	TRBD2
TGCGCCAGCAGCCAAGAGGGGGGCCGGGGCGAAAAACTGTTTTTT	CASSQEGGRGEKLFF	NA	TRBV4-3	TRBJ1-4	NA
TGTGCCAGCAGCTTCGATCAGGGTCGGGAGACCCAGTACTTC	CASSFDQGRETQYF	few	TRBV7-2	TRBJ2-5	NA
TGTGCCAGCAGCTTAGACCCTGGGCAGTTCTTC	CASSLDPGQFF	NA	TRBV7-6	TRBJ2-1	NA
TGTGCCAGCAGCTTCTCTATAGCGGGGGGGCGCTACAATGAGCAGTTCTTC	CASSFSIAGGRYNEQFF	many	TRBV7-6	TRBJ2-1	TRBD2
TGTGCCAGCAGCAGAGTAAGCGTCACAGATACGCAGTATTTT	CASSRVSVTDTQYF	few	TRBV7-2	TRBJ2-3	NA
TGTGCCAGCAGAGGGGTCGATGACGAGCAGTACTTC	CASRGVDDEQYF	NA	TRBV3-1	TRBJ2-7	NA
TGTGCCAGCAGTTCCCTCAGGGCCTCCAAAAACATTCAGTACTTC	CASSSLRASKNIQYF	few	TRBV7-6	TRBJ2-4	NA
TGTGCCAGCAGCTCGGGACTCTTGGGCCCTGAGCAGTACTTC	CASSSGLLGPEQYF	NA	TRBV11-2	TRBJ2-7	NA